This T cell receptor beta chain stems from a study of shared clonotypes between healthy human individuals. The germline gives CDR1 SGHRS, CDR2 YFSETQ. The ends were cut back, 6 bases at V and 1 base at J, with 12 bases in the middle. The CDR3 contains 14 residues. Profiled with immunoSEQ multiplex PCR; TCRdb holds only in-frame clones, not every one. The table records hundreds of thousands of clones, less than 98% of them present only once. This chain uses TRBV5-1 with TRBJ2-3; D remains unclear. This sequence originates from a young woman in good health. The sample was naive CD4+ T cells sorted from blood. This sample's subset: CD45RA+ positively selected. For the CDR3, the DNA is TGCGCCAGCACCGCGGTAGTCGGCACAGATACGCAGTATTTT. It is translated as CASTAVVGTDTQYF.